Reported below is one TCR beta chain. Its specificity is not known. The data stem from a study of cytomegalovirus exposure and HLA in healthy donors. Study-wide results and caveats: Cytomegalovirus status was reportedly diagnosed by the classifier with high sensitivity and specificity.

The PCR was carried out with 60 Vbeta primers and 13 Jbeta primers. Measured with immunoSEQ multiplex PCR; TCRdb has only the in-frame clones, and not every one. The table records about 170,000 clones, roughly 73% of them present only once. The CDR3 runs 15 residues. The V and J ends lost 4 bases and 2 bases, in that order; junction bases with no gene match: 6. CDR1 is SGHRS and CDR2 is YFSETQ in the germline V gene. This clonotype was sampled from a female donor in good health and CMV-seronegative. The sequenced sample consisted of PBMCs. The chain has TRBV5-1 and TRBJ1-3; TRBD1 aligns across 7 bases. The CDR3 loop is CASSGTGATGNTIYF. The CDR3 DNA sequence: TGCGCCAGCAGCGGCACAGGGGCAACTGGAAACACCATATATTTT.